The 10 T cell receptor beta chains presented below share a single source sample, sequenced in a study of CXCR3-negative and CXCR3-positive naive CD8 T cells. The authors made the TRB cDNA libraries by 5' RACE using UMI labels. TCRdb reanalyzed the 5' RACE reads, giving one entry per CDR3 protein sequence and no DNA. The sample totals over 100,000 distinct CDR3 sequences. Antigens of these TCRs are unknown. Broader study findings: A higher hydrophobicity marked the TRB CDR3s of CXCR3-positive naive cells versus CXCR3-negative naive cells.

The sample consisted of naive CXCR3+ CD8+ T cells from blood. Indicated subset: CD45RO-CCR7+CD27+CD95- naive CD8+ T cells expressing CXCR3 (TNR3+). The receptors derive from a human donor in good health. Some clones in this sample may be carry-over from other donors' samples.

The rearrangement joins TRBV5-1 to TRBJ2-2; TCRdb's D call of TRBD2 is untestable without DNA. The CDR3 runs to 16 residues. Germline CDR1 reads SGHRS; CDR2 reads YFSETQ. CDR3 residues: CASSAKREPNTGELFF.

The chain is built from TRBV6-2 or TRBV6-3 and TRBJ2-7; TCRdb's D gene call, TRBD1, goes unchecked for lack of DNA. Germline V gene data show CDR1 as MNHEY and CDR2 as SVGEGT. This CDR3 is 15 amino acids long. The CDR3 sequence is CASSYGQGIYYEQYF.

This chain links TRBV6-6 with TRBJ1-4; checking the TCRdb D call of TRBD1 is not possible without DNA. Germline V CDR1 and CDR2: MNHNY, SVGAGI (reference sequence). The CDR3 runs to 19 residues. The CDR3 region is CASSSSRTAGLVTNEKLFF.

The CDR3 reads CASSLGGAQETQYF. The chain has TRBV7-9 and TRBJ2-5; there is no DNA to check the TCRdb D call of TRBD1. This CDR3 is 14 amino acids long. CDR1 is SEHNR and CDR2 is FQNEAQ in the germline V gene (reference sequence).

This chain uses TRBV29-1 with TRBJ1-2; TCRdb's D call, TRBD1, is unchecked because there is no DNA. This CDR3 has 13 amino acids. Germline loops: CDR1 SQVTM, CDR2 ANQGSEA. CDR3: CSVEEAGDGGYTF.

The chain recombines TRBV29-1 with TRBJ2-7; TCRdb selects TRBD1, and the lack of DNA leaves this call unchecked. The germline gives CDR1 SQVTM, CDR2 ANQGSEA. This CDR3 is 13 amino acids long. The CDR3: CSVETGQGYEQYF.

This sequence joins TRBV29-1 and TRBJ1-3. The CDR3 has 14 residues. From germline, CDR1 is SQVTM and CDR2 ANQGSEA. CDR3 amino acids: CSVEAGISGNTIYF.

The CDR3 spells CSARSNSGIYEQYF. This chain uses TRBV20-1 with TRBJ2-7; TCRdb proposes TRBD1, but this gene call is untestable without DNA. The CDR3 length is 14 residues. In germline, CDR1 is DFQATT, CDR2 SNEGSKA (reference sequence).

This chain uses TRBV5-4 with TRBJ2-3; absent DNA, TCRdb's TRBD1 call cannot be checked. Germline-derived CDR1 and CDR2 are SGHNT and YYREEE (reference sequence). The CDR3 has 15 amino acids. The CDR3 sequence: CASSLGTGAADTQYF.

This chain links TRBV12-3 or TRBV12-4 with TRBJ1-2; TCRdb proposes TRBD1, but this gene call is untestable without DNA. The CDR3 totals 14 residues. CDR3 sequence reads: CASNKDITNYGYTF.